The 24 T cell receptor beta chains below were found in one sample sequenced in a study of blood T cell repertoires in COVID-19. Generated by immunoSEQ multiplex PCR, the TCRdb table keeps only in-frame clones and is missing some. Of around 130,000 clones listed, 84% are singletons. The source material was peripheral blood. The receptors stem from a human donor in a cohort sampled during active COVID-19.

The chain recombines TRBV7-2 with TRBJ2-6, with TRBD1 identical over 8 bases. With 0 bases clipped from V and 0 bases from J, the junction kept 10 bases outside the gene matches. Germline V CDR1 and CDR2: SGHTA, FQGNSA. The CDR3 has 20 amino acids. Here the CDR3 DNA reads TGTGCCAGCAGCTTAGCGGGCCGGGACAGGTTCTCCTCTGGGGCCAACGTCCTGACTTTC. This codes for CASSLAGRDRFSSGANVLTF.

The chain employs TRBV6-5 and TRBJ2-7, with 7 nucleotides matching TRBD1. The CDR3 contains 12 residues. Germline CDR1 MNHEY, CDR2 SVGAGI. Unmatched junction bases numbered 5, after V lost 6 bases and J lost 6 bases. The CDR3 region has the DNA TGTGCCAGCAGCCGTACAGGGGTCGAGCAGTACTTC. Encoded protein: CASSRTGVEQYF.

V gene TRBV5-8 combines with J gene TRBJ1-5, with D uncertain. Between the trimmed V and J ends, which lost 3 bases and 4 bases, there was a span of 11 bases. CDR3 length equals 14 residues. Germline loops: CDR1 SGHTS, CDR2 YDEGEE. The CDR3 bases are TGTGCCAGCAGCTCGTCTATCCGGAATCAGCCCCAGCATTTT. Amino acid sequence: CASSSSIRNQPQHF.

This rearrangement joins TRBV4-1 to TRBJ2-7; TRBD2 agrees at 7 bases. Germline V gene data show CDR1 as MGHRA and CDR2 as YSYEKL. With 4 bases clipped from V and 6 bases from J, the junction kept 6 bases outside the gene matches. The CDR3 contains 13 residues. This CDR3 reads CASSPRSGLEQYF. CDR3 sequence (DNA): TGCGCCAGCAGCCCCCGTAGCGGGCTCGAGCAGTACTTC.

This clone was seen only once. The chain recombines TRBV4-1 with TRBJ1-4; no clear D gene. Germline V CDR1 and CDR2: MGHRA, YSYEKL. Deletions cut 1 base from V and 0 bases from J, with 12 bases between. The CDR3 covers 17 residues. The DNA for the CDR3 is TGCGCCAGCAGCCAAGGATTCGCCGAGGCAACTAATGAAAAACTGTTTTTT. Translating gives CASSQGFAEATNEKLFF.

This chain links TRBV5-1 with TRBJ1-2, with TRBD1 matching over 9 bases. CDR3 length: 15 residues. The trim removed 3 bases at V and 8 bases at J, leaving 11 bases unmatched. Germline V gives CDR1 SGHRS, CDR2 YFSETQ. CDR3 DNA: TGCGCCAGCAGCTCCGGACAGGGGAGAGTGTTGGGCTACACCTTC. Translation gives CASSSGQGRVLGYTF. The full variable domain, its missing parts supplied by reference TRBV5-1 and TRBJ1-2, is KAGVTQTPRYLIKTRGQQVTLSCSPISGHRSVSWYQQTPGQGLQFLFEYFSETQRNKGNFPGRFSGRQFSNSRSEMNVSTLELGDSALYLCASSSGQGRVLGYTFGSGTRLTVV.

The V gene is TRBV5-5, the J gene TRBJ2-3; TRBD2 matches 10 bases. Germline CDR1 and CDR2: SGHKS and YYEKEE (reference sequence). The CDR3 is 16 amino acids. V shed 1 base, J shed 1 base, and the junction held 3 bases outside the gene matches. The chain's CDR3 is CASSLISGGRTDTQYF. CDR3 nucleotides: TGTGCCAGCAGCTTGATTAGCGGGGGGCGCACAGATACGCAGTATTTT.

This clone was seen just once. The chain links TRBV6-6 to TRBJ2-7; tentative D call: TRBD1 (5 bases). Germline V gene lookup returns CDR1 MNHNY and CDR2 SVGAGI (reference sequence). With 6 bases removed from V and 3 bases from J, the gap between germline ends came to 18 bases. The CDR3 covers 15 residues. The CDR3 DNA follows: TGTGCCAGCAGCCATAATAGGGGCCCCCTCTACGAGCAGTACTTC. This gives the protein CASSHNRGPLYEQYF.

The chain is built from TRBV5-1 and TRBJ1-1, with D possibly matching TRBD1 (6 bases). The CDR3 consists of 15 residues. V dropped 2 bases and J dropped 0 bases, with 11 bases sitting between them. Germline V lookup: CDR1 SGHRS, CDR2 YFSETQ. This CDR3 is CASSFDRTVNTEAFF. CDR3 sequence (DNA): TGCGCCAGCAGCTTCGACCGGACAGTGAACACTGAAGCTTTCTTT.

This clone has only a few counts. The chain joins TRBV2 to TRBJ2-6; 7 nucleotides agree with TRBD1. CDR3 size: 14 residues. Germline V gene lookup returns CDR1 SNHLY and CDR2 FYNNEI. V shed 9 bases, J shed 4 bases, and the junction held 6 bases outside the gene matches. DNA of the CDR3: TGTGCCAGACAGACAGGGACCGGGGCCAACGTCCTGACTTTC. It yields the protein CARQTGTGANVLTF.

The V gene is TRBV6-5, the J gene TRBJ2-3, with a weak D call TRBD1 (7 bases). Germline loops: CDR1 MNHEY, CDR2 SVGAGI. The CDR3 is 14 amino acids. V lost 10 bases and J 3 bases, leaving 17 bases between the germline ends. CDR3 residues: CATTRGDKTDTQYF. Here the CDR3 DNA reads TGTGCCACCACCAGGGGGGACAAAACAGATACGCAGTATTTT.

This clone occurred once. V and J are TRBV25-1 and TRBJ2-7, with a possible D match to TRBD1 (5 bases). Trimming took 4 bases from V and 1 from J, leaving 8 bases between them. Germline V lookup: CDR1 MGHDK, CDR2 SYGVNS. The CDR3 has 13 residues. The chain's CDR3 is CASSGTNSYEQYF. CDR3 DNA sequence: TGTGCCAGCAGTGGGACAAATTCCTACGAGCAGTACTTC.

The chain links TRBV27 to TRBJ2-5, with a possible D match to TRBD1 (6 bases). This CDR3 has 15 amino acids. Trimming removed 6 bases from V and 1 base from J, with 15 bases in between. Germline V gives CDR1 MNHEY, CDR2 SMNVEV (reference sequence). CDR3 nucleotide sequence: TGTGCCAGCAGACCTATCCGAGGGGGCCAAGAGACCCAGTACTTC. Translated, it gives CASRPIRGGQETQYF.

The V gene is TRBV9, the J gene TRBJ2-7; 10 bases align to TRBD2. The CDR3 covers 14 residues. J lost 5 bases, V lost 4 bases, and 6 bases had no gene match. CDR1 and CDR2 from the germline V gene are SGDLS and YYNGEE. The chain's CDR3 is CASSQAGGPDEQYF. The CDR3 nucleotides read TGTGCCAGCAGCCAAGCGGGGGGGCCGGACGAGCAGTACTTC.

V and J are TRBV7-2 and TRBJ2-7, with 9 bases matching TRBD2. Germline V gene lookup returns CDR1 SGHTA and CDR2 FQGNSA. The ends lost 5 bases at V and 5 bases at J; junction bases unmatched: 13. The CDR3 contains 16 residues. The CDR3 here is CASSADSKRGAHEQYF. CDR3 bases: TGTGCCAGCAGCGCCGACAGCAAGCGGGGGGCCCACGAGCAGTACTTC.

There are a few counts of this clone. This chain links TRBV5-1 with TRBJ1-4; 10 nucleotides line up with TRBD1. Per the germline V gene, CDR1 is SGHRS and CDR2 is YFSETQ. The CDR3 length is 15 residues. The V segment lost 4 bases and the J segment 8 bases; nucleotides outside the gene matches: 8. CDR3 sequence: CASSKRQGANEKLFF. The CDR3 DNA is TGCGCCAGCAGCAAAAGACAGGGGGCAAACGAAAAACTGTTTTTT.

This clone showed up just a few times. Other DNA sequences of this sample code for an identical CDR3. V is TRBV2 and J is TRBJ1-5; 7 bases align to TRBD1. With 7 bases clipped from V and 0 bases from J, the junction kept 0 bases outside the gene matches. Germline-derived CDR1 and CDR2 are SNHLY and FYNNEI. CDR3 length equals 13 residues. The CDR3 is CASTGGSNQPQHF. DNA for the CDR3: TGTGCCAGCACAGGGGGTAGCAATCAGCCCCAGCATTTT.

The CDR3 DNA reads as TGTGCCAGCAGTTTATCCGCGCCGACAGGGGGCGGTTCACCCCTCCACTTT. Its protein product is CASSLSAPTGGGSPLHF. The chain joins TRBV27 to TRBJ1-6; 10 bases map to TRBD1. With 0 bases clipped from V and 9 bases from J, the junction kept 8 bases outside the gene matches. CDR1 and CDR2 (germline): MNHEY, SMNVEV (reference sequence). The CDR3 is 17 residues long.

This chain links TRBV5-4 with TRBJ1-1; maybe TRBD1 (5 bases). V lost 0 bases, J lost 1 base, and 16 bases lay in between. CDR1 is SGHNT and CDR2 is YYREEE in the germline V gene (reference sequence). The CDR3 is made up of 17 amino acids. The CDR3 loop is CASSLAGGYPGNTEAFF. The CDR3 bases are TGTGCCAGCAGCTTGGCGGGGGGGTATCCTGGGAACACTGAAGCTTTCTTT.

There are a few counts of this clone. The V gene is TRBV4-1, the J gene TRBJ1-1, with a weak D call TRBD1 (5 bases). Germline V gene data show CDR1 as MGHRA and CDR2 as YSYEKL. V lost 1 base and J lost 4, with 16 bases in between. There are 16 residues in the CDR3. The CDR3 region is CASSQGNSRRGTEAFF. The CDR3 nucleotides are TGCGCCAGCAGCCAAGGTAACAGTCGGAGGGGCACTGAAGCTTTCTTT.

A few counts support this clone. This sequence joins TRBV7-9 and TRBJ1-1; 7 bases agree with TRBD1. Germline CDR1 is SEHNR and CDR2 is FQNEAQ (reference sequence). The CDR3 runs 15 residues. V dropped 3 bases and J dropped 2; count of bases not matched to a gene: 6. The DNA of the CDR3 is TGTGCCAGCAGCTTCCCCCGGGACAGTAACACTGAAGCTTTCTTT. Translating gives CASSFPRDSNTEAFF.

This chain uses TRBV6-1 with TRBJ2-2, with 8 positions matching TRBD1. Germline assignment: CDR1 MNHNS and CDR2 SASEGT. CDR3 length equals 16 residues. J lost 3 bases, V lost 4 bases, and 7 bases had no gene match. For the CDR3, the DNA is TGTGCCAGCAGTGGAACCAGGGGGCGCGACACCGGGGAGCTGTTTTTT. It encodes CASSGTRGRDTGELFF.

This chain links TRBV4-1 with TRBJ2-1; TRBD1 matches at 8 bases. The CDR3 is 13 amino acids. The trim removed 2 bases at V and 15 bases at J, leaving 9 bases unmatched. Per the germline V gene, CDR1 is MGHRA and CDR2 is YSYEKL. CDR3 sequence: CASSQLLTGELFF. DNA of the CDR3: TGCGCCAGCAGCCAACTCTTGACAGGGGAACTGTTCTTC.

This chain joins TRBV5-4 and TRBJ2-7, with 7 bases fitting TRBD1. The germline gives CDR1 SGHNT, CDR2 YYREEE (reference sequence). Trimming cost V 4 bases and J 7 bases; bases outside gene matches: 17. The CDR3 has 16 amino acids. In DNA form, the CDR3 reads TGTGCCAGCAGCCATGATCCCCAAAGACAGGGTAAAGAGCAGTACTTC. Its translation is CASSHDPQRQGKEQYF. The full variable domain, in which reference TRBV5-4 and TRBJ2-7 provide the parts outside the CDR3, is ETGVTQSPTHLIKTRGQQVTLRCSSQSGHNTVSWYQQALGQGPQFIFQYYREEENGRGNFPPRFSGLQFPNYSSELNVNALELDDSALYLCASSHDPQRQGKEQYFGPGTRLTVT.